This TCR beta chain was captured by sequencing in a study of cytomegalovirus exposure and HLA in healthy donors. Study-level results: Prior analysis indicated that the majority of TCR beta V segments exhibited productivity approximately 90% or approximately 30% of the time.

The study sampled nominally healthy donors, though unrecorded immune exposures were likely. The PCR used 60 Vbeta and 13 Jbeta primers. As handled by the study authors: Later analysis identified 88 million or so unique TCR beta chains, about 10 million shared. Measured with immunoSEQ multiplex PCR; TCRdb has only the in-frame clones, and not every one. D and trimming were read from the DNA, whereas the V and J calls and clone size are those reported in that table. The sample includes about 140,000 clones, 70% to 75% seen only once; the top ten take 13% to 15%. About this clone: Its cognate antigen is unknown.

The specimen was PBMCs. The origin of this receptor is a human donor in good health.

In nucleotides, the CDR3 is TGTGCCAGCAGTTCCAGGGGGCAGGGGAACGAGCAGTACTTC. Translation gives CASSSRGQGNEQYF. The chain carries TRBV27 and TRBJ2-7; TRBD1 matches at 8 bases. CDR1 and CDR2 from the germline V gene are MNHEY and SMNVEV (reference sequence). The trim removed 4 bases at V and 5 bases at J, leaving 7 bases unmatched. The CDR3 is 14 amino acids.